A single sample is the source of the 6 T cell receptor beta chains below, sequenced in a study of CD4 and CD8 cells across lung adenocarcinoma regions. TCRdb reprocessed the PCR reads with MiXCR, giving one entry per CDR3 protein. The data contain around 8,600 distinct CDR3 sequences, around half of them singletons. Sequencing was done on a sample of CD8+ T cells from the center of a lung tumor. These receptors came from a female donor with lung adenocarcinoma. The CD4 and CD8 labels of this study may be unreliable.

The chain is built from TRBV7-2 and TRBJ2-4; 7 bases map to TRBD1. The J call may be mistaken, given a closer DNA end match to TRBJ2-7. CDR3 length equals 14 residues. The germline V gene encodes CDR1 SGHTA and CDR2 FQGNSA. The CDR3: CASSLEQGPYEQYF. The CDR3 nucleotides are TGTGCCAGCAGCTTAGAACAGGGGCCCTACGAGCAGTACTTC.

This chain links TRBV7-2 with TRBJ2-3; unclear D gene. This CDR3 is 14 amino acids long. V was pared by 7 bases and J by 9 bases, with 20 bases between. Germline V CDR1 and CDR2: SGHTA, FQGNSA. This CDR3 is CASTFVGTKDTQYF. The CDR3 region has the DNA TGTGCCAGCACCTTCGTAGGTACCAAAGACACGCAGTATTTT.

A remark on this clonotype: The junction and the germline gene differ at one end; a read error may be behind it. CDR3 protein: CARSLGFGGTETQYF. The CDR3 DNA sequence: TGTGCTAGGAGCTTAGGGTTTGGTGGCACAGAGACGCAGTATTTT. This chain uses TRBV7-7 with TRBJ2-3; D unclear. Per the germline V gene, CDR1 is SSHAT and CDR2 is FNYEAQ (reference sequence). The CDR3 is made up of 15 amino acids.

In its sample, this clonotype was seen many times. This CDR3 reads CASIEANEQYF. CDR3 nucleotides: TGTGCCAGCATCGAGGCGAATGAGCAGTACTTC. This chain uses TRBV6-1 with TRBJ2-1; D call uncertain. Gene TRBJ2-7 matches the end of the DNA better, so the J call may be wrong. CDR3 size: 11 residues. The germline V gene has CDR1 MNHNS and CDR2 SASEGT.

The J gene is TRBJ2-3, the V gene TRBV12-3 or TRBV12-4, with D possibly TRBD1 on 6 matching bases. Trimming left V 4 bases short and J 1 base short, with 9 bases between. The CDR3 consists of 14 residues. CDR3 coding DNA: TGTGCCAGCAGTTATGGGGGCGGCACAGATACGCAGTATTTT. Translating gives CASSYGGGTDTQYF.

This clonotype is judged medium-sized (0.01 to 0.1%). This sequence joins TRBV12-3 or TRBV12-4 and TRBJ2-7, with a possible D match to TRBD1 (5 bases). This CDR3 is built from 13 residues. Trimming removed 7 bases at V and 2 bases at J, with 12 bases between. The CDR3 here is CASTMTEAYEQYF. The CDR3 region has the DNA TGTGCCAGCACCATGACAGAGGCCTACGAGCAGTACTTC.